This is a list of T cell receptor beta chains from one sample in a study of Tregs in tolerant kidney transplant recipients. The protocol was immunoSEQ multiplex PCR, while the TCRdb copy is restricted to in-frame clones and leaves out a portion. The sample consists of around 64,000 clones, 80% to 90% of them appearing once. The material was CD4+ T cells from blood (PBMCs), obtained 6 months after the transplant. Every receptor here comes from a human patient who received a combined kidney and bone marrow transplant. Some T cells may be supplied by the graft donor. Both conserved end residues are part of each CDR3. The D gene is left open where the match is weak. The listing skips clone size in some rows; elsewhere it reads once, few, many or a size class.

clone_size: NA; j_call: TRBJ1-4; v_call: TRBV27; d_call: NA; cdr3_nt: TGTGCCAGCAGTTTAAGACTAACGAGGGCTAATGAAAAACTGTTTTTT; cdr3_aa: CASSLRLTRANEKLFF
clone_size: NA; j_call: TRBJ2-1; v_call: TRBV12-5; d_call: TRBD2; cdr3_nt: TGTGCTAGTGGTAATGGGCTAGCGGGATTTTATGAGCAGTTCTTC; cdr3_aa: CASGNGLAGFYEQFF
clone_size: NA; j_call: TRBJ2-3; v_call: TRBV30; d_call: TRBD2; cdr3_nt: TGTGCCTGCCCACTAGCGGGGCCCACAGATACGCAGTATTTT; cdr3_aa: CACPLAGPTDTQYF
clone_size: NA; j_call: TRBJ2-7; v_call: TRBV30; d_call: NA; cdr3_nt: TGTGCCTGGAGTTCACAGTTATACGAGCAGTACTTC; cdr3_aa: CAWSSQLYEQYF
clone_size: NA; j_call: TRBJ2-5; v_call: TRBV4-2; d_call: NA; cdr3_nt: TGTGCCAGCAGCCAGGTGCGGCGGGGCATTCAAGAGACCCAGTACTTC; cdr3_aa: CASSQVRRGIQETQYF
clone_size: NA; j_call: TRBJ1-5; v_call: TRBV4-3; d_call: NA; cdr3_nt: TGCGCCAGCAGCCAAGATTTGGGGCCGCCTTATCAGCCCCAGCATTTT; cdr3_aa: CASSQDLGPPYQPQHF
clone_size: NA; j_call: TRBJ1-6; v_call: TRBV5-5; d_call: TRBD1; cdr3_nt: TGTGCCAGCAGCCGAATGACAGGGGATTCCCCCCTCCACTTT; cdr3_aa: CASSRMTGDSPLHF
clone_size: NA; j_call: TRBJ2-7; v_call: TRBV11-2; d_call: NA; cdr3_nt: TGTGCCAGCAGCTTATGGGCAGCCCATCCCTACGAGCAGTACTTC; cdr3_aa: CASSLWAAHPYEQYF
clone_size: NA; j_call: TRBJ2-3; v_call: TRBV19; d_call: TRBD2; cdr3_nt: TGTGCCAGTAGTACGGATTTGGCCGGGGGGACCCCAGATACGCAGTATTTT; cdr3_aa: CASSTDLAGGTPDTQYF
clone_size: NA; j_call: TRBJ2-6; v_call: TRBV5-1; d_call: NA; cdr3_nt: TGCGCCAGCAGCTTAGGAGGGGTATCGTCTGGGGCCAACGTCCTGACTTTC; cdr3_aa: CASSLGGVSSGANVLTF
clone_size: NA; j_call: TRBJ2-5; v_call: TRBV18; d_call: TRBD1; cdr3_nt: TGTGCCAGCTCTCCGGACAGGGGGCGGGAGACCCAGTACTTC; cdr3_aa: CASSPDRGRETQYF
clone_size: once; j_call: TRBJ1-3; v_call: TRBV29-1; d_call: NA; cdr3_nt: TGCAGCGTTGTAGCGGGGAGCAATTCTGGAAACACCATATATTTT; cdr3_aa: CSVVAGSNSGNTIYF
clone_size: NA; j_call: TRBJ2-1; v_call: TRBV29-1; d_call: TRBD2; cdr3_nt: TGCAGCGTGCGACTAGCGGGAGACCCCAATGAGCAGTTCTTC; cdr3_aa: CSVRLAGDPNEQFF
clone_size: NA; j_call: TRBJ2-5; v_call: TRBV5-1; d_call: TRBD1; cdr3_nt: TGCGCCAGCAGCTTGGCGGCAGGGGGAGTCGGAGAGACCCAGTACTTC; cdr3_aa: CASSLAAGGVGETQYF
clone_size: NA; j_call: TRBJ2-7; v_call: TRBV6-5; d_call: NA; cdr3_nt: TGTGCCAGCAGTCTGGACACCCGCTACGAGCAGTACTTC; cdr3_aa: CASSLDTRYEQYF
clone_size: NA; j_call: TRBJ2-7; v_call: TRBV5-4; d_call: TRBD1; cdr3_nt: TGTGCCAGCAGCTCCAGGACAGGCGTGGGCTACGAGCAGTACTTC; cdr3_aa: CASSSRTGVGYEQYF
clone_size: NA; j_call: TRBJ2-7; v_call: TRBV30; d_call: TRBD2; cdr3_nt: TGTGCCTCCCTGCGGGGAGCGGGAGTGAACGAGCAGTACTTC; cdr3_aa: CASLRGAGVNEQYF
clone_size: NA; j_call: TRBJ1-1; v_call: TRBV18; d_call: NA; cdr3_nt: TGTGCCAGCTCACACGGGAACACTGAAGCTTTCTTT; cdr3_aa: CASSHGNTEAFF
clone_size: NA; j_call: TRBJ2-5; v_call: TRBV18; d_call: TRBD1; cdr3_nt: TGTGCCAGCTCATACCGGGACAGGGGCAAAGAGACCCAGTACTTC; cdr3_aa: CASSYRDRGKETQYF
clone_size: NA; j_call: TRBJ2-3; v_call: TRBV6-6; d_call: NA; cdr3_nt: TGTGCCAGCAGTTCCCAGACTGATACGCAGTATTTT; cdr3_aa: CASSSQTDTQYF
clone_size: NA; j_call: TRBJ2-7; v_call: TRBV11-3; d_call: TRBD2; cdr3_nt: TGTGCCAGCAGCCCGGGAGCGGGACTGACCTGGGGGCAGTACTTC; cdr3_aa: CASSPGAGLTWGQYF